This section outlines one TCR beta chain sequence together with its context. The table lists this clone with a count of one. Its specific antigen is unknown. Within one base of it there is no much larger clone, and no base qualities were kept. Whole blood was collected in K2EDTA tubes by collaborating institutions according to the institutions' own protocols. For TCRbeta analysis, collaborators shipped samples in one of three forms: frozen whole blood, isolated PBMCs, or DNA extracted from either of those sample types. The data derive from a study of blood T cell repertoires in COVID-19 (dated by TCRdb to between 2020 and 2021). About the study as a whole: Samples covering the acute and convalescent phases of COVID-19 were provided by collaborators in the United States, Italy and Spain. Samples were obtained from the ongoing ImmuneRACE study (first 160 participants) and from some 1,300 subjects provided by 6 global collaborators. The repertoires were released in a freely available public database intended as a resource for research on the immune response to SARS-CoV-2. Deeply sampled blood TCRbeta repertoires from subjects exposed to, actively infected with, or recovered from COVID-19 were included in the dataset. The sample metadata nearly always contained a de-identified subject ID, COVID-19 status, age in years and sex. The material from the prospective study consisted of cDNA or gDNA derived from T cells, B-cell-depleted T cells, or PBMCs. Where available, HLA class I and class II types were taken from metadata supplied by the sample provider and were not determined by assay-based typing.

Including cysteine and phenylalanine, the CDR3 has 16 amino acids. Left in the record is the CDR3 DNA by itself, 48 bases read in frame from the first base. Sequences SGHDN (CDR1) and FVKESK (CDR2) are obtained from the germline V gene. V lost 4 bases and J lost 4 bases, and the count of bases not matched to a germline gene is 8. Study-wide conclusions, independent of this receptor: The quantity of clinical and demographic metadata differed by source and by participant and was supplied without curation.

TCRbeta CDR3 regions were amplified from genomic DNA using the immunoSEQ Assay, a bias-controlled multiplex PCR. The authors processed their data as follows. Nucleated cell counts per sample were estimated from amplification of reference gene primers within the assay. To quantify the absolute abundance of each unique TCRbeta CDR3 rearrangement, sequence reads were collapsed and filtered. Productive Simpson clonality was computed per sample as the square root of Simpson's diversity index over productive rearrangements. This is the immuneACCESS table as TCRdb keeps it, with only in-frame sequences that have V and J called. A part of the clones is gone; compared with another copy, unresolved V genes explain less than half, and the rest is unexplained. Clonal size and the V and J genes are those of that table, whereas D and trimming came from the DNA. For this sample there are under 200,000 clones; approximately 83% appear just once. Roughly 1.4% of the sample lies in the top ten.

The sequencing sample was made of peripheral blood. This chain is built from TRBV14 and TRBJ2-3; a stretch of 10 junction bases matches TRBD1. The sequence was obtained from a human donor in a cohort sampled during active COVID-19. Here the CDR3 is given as CASSLRGTGVADTQYF. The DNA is TGTGCCAGCAGCCTAAGGGGGACAGGGGTGGCAGATACGCAGTATTTT.